This T cell receptor beta chain emerged from a study of blood T cell repertoires in COVID-19. Study background: Donors in the United States, Italy and Spain gave samples during acute or convalescent COVID-19.

Libraries were prepared by immunoSEQ multiplex PCR; TCRdb keeps only in-frame clonotypes and omits some of them. The repertoire holds 70,000 to 100,000 clones, roughly 89% seen once, with 4.3% in the top ten. V shed 5 bases and J shed 11 bases, with 13 bases lying between them. This CDR3 contains 12 residues. Germline values: CDR1 LNHDA, CDR2 SQIVND (reference sequence). The chain employs TRBV19 and TRBJ1-5; D might be TRBD1 (6 bases). The sequence derives from a woman of 80 years or more with active or convalescent COVID-19. The sample consisted of peripheral blood. Written as DNA, the CDR3 is TGTGCCAGTAGTGTAGTACAGGGTACCCAGCATTTT. It translates to CASSVVQGTQHF.